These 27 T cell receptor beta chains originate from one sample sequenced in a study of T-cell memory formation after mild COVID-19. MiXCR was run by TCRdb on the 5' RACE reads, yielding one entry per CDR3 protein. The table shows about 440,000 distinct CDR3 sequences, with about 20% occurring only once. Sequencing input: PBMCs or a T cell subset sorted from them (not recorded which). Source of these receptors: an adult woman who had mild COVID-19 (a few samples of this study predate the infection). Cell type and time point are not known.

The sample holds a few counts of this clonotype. The CDR3 DNA reads TGTGCCAGCAGTTTAACAGATCTTGGGACAGATACGCAGTATTTT. Its translation is CASSLTDLGTDTQYF. The chain recombines TRBV27 with TRBJ2-3; no clear D gene. V lost 2 bases and J 3 bases, leaving 12 bases between the germline ends. Germline CDR1 is MNHEY and CDR2 is SMNVEV (reference sequence). The CDR3 sequence is 15 residues long.

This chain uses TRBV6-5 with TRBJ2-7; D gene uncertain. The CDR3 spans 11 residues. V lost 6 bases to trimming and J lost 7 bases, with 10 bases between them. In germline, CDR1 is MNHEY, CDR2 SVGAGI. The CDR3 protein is CASSQGEEQYF. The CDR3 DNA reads TGTGCCAGCAGCCAAGGTGAGGAGCAGTACTTC.

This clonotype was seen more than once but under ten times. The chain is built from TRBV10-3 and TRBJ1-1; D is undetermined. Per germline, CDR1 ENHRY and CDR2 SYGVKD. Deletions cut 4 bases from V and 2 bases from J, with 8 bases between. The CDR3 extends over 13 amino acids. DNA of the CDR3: TGTGCCATCAGTGGAACAGCAAACACTGAAGCTTTCTTT. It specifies CAISGTANTEAFF.

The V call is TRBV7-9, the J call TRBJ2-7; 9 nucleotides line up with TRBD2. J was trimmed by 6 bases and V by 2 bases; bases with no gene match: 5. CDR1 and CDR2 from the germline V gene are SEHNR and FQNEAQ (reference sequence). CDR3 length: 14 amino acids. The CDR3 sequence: CASSLQGTSPEQYF. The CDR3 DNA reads TGTGCCAGCAGCTTACAGGGGACTAGCCCCGAGCAGTACTTC.

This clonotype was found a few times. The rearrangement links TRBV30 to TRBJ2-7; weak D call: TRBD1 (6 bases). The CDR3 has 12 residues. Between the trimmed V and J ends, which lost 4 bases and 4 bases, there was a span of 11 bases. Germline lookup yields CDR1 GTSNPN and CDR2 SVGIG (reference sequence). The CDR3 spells CAWTDSLYEQYF. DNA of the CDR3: TGTGCCTGGACGGACAGCCTTTACGAGCAGTACTTC.

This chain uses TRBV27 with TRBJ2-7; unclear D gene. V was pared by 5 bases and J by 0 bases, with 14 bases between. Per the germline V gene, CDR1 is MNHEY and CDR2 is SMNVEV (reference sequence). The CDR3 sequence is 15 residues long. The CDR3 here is CASSPSISASYEQYF. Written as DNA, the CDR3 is TGTGCCAGCAGTCCTAGTATATCGGCCTCCTACGAGCAGTACTTC.

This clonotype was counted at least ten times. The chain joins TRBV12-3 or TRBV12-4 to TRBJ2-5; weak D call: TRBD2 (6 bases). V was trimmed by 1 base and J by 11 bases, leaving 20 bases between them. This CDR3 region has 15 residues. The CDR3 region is CASSLDAGKALPQYF. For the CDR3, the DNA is TGTGCCAGCAGTTTAGATGCGGGGAAGGCCCTGCCACAGTACTTC.

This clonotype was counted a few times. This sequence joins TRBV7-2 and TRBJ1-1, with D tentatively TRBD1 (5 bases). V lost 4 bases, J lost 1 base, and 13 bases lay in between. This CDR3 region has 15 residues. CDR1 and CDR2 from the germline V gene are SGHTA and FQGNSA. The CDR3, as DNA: TGTGCCAGCAGCTCTAGGGGCCTGGGGAACACTGAAGCTTTCTTT. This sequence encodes CASSSRGLGNTEAFF.

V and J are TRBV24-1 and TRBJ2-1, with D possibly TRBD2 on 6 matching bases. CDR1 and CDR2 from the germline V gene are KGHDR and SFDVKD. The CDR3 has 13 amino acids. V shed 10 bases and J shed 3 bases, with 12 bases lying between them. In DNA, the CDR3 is TGTGCCACTAGCGGAGCGGTCTACAATGAGCAGTTCTTC. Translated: CATSGAVYNEQFF.

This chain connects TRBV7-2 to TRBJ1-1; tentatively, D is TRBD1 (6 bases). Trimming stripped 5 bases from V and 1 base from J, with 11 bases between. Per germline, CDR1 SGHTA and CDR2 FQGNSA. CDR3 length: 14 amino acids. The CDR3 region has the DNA TGTGCCAGCAGCATACAGGGACGGAACACTGAAGCTTTCTTT. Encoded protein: CASSIQGRNTEAFF.

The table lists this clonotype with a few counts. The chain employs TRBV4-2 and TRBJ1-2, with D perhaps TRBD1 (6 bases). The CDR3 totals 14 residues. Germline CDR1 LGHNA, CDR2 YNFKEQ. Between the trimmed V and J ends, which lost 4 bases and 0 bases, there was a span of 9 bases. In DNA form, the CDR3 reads TGTGCCAGCAGCCCCGGGACACCTAACTATGGCTACACCTTC. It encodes CASSPGTPNYGYTF.

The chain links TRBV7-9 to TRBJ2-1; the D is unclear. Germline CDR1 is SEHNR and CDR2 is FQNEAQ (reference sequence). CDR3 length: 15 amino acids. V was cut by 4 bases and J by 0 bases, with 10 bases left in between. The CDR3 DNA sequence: TGTGCCAGCAGCTCCCCCTTGAGCTCCTACAATGAGCAGTTCTTC. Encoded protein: CASSSPLSSYNEQFF. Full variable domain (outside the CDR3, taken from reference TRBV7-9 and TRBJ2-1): DTGVSQNPRHKITKRGQNVTFRCDPISEHNRLYWYRQTLGQGPEFLTYFQNEAQLEKSRLLSDRFSAERPKGSFSTLEIQRTEQGDSAMYLCASSSPLSSYNEQFFGPGTRLTVL.

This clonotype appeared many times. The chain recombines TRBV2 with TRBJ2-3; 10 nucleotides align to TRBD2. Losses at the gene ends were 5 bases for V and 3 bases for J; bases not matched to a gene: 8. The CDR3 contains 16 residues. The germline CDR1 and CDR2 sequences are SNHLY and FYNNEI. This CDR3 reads CASSPGLAGVTDTQYF. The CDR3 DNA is TGTGCCAGCAGTCCGGGGCTAGCGGGAGTTACAGATACGCAGTATTTT.

CDR3 region: CASSLHSYNEQFF. CDR3 sequence (DNA): TGTGCCAGCAGTTTACACAGCTACAATGAGCAGTTCTTC. V gene TRBV27 combines with J gene TRBJ2-1; D is unresolved. Germline assignment: CDR1 MNHEY and CDR2 SMNVEV (reference sequence). The CDR3 spans 13 residues. V lost 2 bases to trimming and J lost 3 bases, with 5 bases between them.

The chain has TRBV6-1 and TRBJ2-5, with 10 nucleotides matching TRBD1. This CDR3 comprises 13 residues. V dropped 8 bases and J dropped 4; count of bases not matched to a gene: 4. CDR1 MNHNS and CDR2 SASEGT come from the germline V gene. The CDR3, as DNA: TGTGCCAGCCGGGACAGGGGAAGAGAGACCCAGTACTTC. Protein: CASRDRGRETQYF.

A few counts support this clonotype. For the CDR3, the DNA is TGCGCCAGCAGCTTGGTAGCAGGGGCCGGGGAGCTGTTTTTT. This encodes CASSLVAGAGELFF. The V call is TRBV5-1, the J call TRBJ2-2; possible D gene TRBD1, 6 bases. CDR1 is SGHRS and CDR2 is YFSETQ in the germline V gene. The CDR3 contains 14 residues. Trimming took 0 bases from V and 6 from J, leaving 9 bases between them.

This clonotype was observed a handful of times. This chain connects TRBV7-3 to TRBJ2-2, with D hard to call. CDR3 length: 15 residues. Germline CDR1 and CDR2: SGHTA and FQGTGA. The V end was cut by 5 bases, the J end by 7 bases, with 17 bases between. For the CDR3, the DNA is TGTGCCAGCAGCCCGATACCCGCAACAGTCGGGGAGCTGTTTTTT. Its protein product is CASSPIPATVGELFF.

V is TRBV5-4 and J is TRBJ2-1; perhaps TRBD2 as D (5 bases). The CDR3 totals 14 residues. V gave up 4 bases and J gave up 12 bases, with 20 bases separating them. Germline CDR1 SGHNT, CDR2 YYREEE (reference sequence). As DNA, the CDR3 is TGTGCCAGCAGCCCGGGAAGTCGGGGAGATGGGCAGTTCTTC. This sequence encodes CASSPGSRGDGQFF.

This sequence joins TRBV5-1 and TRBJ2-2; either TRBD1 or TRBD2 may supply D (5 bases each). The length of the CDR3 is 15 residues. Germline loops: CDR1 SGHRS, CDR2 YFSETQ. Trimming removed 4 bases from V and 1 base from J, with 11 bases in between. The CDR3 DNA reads TGCGCCAGCAGCCCCTCTGGGGGGAACACCGGGGAGCTGTTTTTT. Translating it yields CASSPSGGNTGELFF.

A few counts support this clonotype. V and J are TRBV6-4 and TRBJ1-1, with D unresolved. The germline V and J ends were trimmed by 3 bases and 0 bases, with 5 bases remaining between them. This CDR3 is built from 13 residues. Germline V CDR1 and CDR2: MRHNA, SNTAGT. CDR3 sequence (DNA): TGTGCCAGCAGTGATGAGTTGAACACTGAAGCTTTCTTT. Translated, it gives CASSDELNTEAFF.

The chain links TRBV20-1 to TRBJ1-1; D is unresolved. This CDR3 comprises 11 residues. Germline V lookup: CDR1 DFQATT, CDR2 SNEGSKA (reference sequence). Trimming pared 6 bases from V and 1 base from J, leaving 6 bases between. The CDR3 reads CSAPQNTEAFF. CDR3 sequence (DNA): TGCAGTGCCCCCCAGAACACTGAAGCTTTCTTT.

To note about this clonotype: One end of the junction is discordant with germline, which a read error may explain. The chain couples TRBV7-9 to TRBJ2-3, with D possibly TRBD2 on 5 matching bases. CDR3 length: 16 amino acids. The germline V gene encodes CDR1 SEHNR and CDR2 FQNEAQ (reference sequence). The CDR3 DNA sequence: TGTGCCAGCAGCCTAGCCGGAGGCTCTAGCACAGATACGCAGTATTTT. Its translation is CASSLAGGSSTDTQYF.

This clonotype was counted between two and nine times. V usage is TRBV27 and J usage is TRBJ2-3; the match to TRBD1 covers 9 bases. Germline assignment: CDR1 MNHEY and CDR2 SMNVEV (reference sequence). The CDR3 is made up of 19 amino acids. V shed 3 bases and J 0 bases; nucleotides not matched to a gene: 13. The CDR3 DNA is TGTGCCAGCAGTTTCTCTCCGGGACAGGGTCGTGGGAGCACAGATACGCAGTATTTT. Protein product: CASSFSPGQGRGSTDTQYF.

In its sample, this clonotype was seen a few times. In DNA, the CDR3 is TGTGCCAGCAGTCCTCAGGGGAGCGGGGGAAACACCATATATTTT. Translated: CASSPQGSGGNTIYF. J is TRBJ1-3 and V is TRBV27, with D possibly matching TRBD1 (6 bases). This CDR3 is built from 15 residues. From germline, CDR1 is MNHEY and CDR2 SMNVEV (reference sequence). Trimming took 5 bases from V and 4 from J, leaving 15 bases between them.

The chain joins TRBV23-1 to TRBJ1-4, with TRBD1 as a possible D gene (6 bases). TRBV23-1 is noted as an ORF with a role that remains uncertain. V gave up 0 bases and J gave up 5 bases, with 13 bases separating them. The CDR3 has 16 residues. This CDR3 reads CASSQSLGQRNEKLFF. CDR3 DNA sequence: TGCGCCAGCAGTCAATCGTTGGGACAACGAAATGAAAAACTGTTTTTT.

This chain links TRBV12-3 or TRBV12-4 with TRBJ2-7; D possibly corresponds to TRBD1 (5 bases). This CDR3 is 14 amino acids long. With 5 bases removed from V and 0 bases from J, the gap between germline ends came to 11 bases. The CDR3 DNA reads TGTGCCAGCAGTACGACAGAGAACTCCTACGAGCAGTACTTC. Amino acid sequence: CASSTTENSYEQYF.

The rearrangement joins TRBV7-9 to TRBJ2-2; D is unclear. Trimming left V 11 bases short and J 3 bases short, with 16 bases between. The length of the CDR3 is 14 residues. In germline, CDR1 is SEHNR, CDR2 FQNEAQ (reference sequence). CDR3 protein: CAAGDGVDTGELFF. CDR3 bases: TGTGCCGCTGGTGATGGGGTGGACACCGGGGAGCTGTTTTTT.